This T cell receptor (beta chain) was observed in a study of tumor and adjacent non-tumor tissue in lung cancer. Study-level background: The cohort had about a dozen adenocarcinoma, 2 squamous cell and 1 small cell patients. The patients, roughly eleven men and 4 to 6 women, were roughly 31 to 85 with stage I to III disease.

The CDR3 totals 13 residues. The germline V gene has CDR1 SGHKS and CDR2 YYEKEE (reference sequence). TCRbeta libraries were built with three rounds of nested PCR, modified from ARM-PCR. TCRdb ran MiXCR on the multiplex PCR reads and lists one entry per CDR3 protein. Among tens of thousands of distinct CDR3 sequences listed, 67% were seen once. RNA was extracted from bulk tissue without any cell sorting. As concerns this clonotype: Germline is not matched at one junction end, which may reflect a read error.

The rearrangement uses TRBV5-5 and TRBJ1-1; D is possibly TRBD1 (5 bases). The receptor comes from a man in his 60s with non-small cell lung cancer. Sequenced sample: lung tumor tissue. The CDR3 reads CAGSITAPQGAFF. CDR3 sequence (DNA): TGTGCCGGCAGCATAACAGCCCCTCAGGGTGCTTTCTTT. Based on the CDR3 plus reference TRBV5-5 and TRBJ1-1, the full variable domain is DAGVTQSPTHLIKTRGQQVTLRCSPISGHKSVSWYQQVLGQGPQFIFQYYEKEERGRGNFPDRFSARQFPNYSSELNVNALLLGDSALYLCAGSITAPQGAFFGQGTRLTVV.